This T cell receptor (beta chain) is from a study of blood T cell repertoires in COVID-19. As for the study in general: Collection of acute and convalescent COVID-19 samples took place in the United States, Italy and Spain.

Between the trimmed V and J ends, which lost 6 bases and 7 bases, there was a span of 18 bases. This CDR3 has 15 amino acids. Germline loops: CDR1 SGHNT, CDR2 YENEEA. As originally analysed: Estimates of nucleated cell counts were drawn from the amplification of reference gene primers. This table comes from immunoSEQ multiplex PCR, and its TCRdb copy is limited to in-frame clones, with some not included. V and J calls and clone size are as listed in that table; D and trimming were resolved from the DNA. This repertoire shows about 270,000 clones, about 91% found once; its top ten account for 1.2%. Study members were between roughly 18 and 100 years old and lived in 20 to 25 US regions.

The sample consisted of PBMCs or T cells enriched from blood (not recorded which). The TCR originated in a woman aged 40 to 55 with acute COVID-19. The chain links TRBV11-3 to TRBJ1-4; perhaps TRBD1 as D (5 bases). The CDR3 DNA is TGTGCCAGCAGTTACGGCTCTGGGCAGGGTGAAAAACTGTTTTTT. Protein sequence: CASSYGSGQGEKLFF.